This T cell receptor (beta chain) appears in the sequencing data of a study of cytomegalovirus exposure and HLA in healthy donors. Study details: Early released data comprised around 79 million unique TCRs from HLA-typed donors.

Germline lookup yields CDR1 LGHNA and CDR2 YNFKEQ. Losses at the gene ends were 4 bases for V and 0 bases for J; bases not matched to a gene: 13. CDR3 size: 19 residues. Comment on this clone: What it recognizes is unknown.

Overall study results and limits: Only CMV serostatus was available as immune exposure information.

Use of 60 Vbeta and 13 Jbeta primers characterized the PCR. The method was immunoSEQ multiplex PCR; TCRdb's version includes in-frame clones alone and lacks a portion of them. The sample carries about 190,000 clones, more than 85% recorded once. The source is a woman aged 18-35 years in good health and CMV-seronegative. Sample: PBMCs. The V gene is TRBV4-2, the J gene TRBJ2-1; 9 nucleotides agree with TRBD2. Written as DNA, the CDR3 is TGTGCCAGCAGCCGAGGCACTCAGCGGGGGGCCATCTCCTACAATGAGCAGTTCTTC. Translation gives CASSRGTQRGAISYNEQFF.